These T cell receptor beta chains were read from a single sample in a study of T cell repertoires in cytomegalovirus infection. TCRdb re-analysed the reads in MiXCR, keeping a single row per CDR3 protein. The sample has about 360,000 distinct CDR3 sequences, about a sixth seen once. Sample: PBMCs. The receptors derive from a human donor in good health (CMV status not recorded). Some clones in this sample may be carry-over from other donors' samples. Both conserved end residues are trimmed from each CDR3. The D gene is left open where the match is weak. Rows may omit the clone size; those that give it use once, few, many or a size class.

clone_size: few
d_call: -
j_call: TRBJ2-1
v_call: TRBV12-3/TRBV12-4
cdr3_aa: ASSLPGPGYNEQF

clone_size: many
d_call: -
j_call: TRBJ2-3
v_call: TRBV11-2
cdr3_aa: ASSLALYTDTQY

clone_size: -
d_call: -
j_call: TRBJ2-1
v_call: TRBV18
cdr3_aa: ASSPPGERNEQF

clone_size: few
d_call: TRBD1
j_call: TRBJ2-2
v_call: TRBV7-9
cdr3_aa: ARDRLNTGELF

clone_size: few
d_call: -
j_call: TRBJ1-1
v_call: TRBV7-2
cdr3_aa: ASSLNRVTEAF

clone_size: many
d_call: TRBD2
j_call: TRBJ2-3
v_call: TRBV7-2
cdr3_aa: ASSSGLGTDTQY

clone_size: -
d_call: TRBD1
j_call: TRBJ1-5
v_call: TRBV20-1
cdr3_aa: SAAGTGGLSSNQPQH

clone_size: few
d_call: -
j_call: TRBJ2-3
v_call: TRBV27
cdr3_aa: AGWVDTQY

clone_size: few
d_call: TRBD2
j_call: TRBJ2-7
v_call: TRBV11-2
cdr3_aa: ASSLGAGQYEQY

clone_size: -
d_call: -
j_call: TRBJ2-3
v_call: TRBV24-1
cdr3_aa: ATSDRRGTQY

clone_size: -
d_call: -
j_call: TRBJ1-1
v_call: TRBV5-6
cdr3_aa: ASSFGSFTEAF

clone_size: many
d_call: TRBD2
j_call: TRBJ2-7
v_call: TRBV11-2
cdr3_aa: ASSESPGLTYEQY

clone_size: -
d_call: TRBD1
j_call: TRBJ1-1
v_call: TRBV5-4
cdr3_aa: ASSFGQGRSNTEAY

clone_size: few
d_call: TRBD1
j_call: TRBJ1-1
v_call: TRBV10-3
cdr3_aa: AIKGGAGTEAF

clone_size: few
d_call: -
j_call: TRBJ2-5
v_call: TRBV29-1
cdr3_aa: SASRGEETQY

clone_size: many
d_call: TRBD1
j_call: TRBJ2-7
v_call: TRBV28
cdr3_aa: ASSRTGQYEQY

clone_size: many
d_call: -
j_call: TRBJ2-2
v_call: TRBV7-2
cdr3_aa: ASPAGTPPGELF

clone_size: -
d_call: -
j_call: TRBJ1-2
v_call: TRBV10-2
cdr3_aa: ASSEDRTREGYT

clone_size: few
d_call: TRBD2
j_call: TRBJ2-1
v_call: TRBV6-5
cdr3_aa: ASSDPGLAGGGDEQF

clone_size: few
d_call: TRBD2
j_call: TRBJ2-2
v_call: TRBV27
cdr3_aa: ASSKSSGSSAGELF

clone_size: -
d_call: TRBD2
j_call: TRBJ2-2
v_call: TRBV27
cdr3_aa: ASSPYLAVNTGELF

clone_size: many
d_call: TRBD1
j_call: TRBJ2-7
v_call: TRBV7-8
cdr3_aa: ASSPGQGSAEQY

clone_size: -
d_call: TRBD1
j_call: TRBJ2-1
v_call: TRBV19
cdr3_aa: ASRSFGQGAPNEQF

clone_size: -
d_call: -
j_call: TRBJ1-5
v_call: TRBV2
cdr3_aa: ASKGTGEQPQH

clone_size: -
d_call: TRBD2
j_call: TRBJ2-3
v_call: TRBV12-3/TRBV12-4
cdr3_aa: ASSPGLARATDTQY

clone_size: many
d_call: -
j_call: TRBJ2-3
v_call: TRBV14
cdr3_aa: ASSQHSADTQY

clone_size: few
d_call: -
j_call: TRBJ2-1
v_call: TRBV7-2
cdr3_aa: ASSPPGGTYNEQF

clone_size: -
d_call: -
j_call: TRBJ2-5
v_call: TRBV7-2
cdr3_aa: ASNRESRETQY

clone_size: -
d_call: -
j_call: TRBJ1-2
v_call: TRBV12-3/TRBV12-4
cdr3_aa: ASRPRGRELDGYT

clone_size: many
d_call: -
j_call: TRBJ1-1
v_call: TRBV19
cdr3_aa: ASSRRESEAF

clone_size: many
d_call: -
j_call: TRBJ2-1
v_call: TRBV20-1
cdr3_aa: SARGYGAWEQF

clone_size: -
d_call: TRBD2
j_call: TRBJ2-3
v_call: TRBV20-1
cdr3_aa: SARDNTGGSTDTQY

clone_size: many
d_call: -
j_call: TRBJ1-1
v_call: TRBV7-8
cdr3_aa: ASSFSLSPGGTEAF

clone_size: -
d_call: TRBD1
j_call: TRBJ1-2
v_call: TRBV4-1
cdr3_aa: ASSFTRDSDGYT

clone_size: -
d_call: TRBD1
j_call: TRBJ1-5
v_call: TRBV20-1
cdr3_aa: SARTAGTGNQPQH

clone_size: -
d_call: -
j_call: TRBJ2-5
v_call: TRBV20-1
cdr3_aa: SALSKEATQY

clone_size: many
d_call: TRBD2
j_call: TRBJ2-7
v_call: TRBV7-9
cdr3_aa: ASSLFLSGGSYEQY

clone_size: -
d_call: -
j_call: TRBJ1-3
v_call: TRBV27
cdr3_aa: ASMGVGGNTIY

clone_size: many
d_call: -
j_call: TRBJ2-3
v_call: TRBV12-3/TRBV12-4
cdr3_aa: ASSSSRLAPGTDTQY

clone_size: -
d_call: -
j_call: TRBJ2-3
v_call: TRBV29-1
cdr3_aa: SVPVILGPGRTDTQY

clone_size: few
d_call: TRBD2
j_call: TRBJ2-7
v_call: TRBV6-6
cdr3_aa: ASSYRAGDPYEQY

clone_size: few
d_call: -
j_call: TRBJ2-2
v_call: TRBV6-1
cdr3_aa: ASSEAYISGELF

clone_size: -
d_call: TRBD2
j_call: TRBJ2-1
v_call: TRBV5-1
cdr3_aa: ASSLYLAGRIDNEQF

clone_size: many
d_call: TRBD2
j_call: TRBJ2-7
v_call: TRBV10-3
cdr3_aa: AISTSGGAYEQY

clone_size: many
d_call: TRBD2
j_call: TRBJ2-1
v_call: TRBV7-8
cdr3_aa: ASSLALPGTRVLNEQF

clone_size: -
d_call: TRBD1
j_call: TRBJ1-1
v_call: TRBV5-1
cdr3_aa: ACRQGAGTEAF

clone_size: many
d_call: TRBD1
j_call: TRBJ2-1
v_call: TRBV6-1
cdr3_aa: ASSLQGANYNEQF

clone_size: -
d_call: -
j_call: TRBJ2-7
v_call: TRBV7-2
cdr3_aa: ASSLVSTHSYEQY

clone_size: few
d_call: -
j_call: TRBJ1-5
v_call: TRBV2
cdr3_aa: ASKDEGPNSNQPQH

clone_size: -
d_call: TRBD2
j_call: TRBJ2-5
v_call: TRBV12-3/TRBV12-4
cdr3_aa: ASSLVGLAGETQY